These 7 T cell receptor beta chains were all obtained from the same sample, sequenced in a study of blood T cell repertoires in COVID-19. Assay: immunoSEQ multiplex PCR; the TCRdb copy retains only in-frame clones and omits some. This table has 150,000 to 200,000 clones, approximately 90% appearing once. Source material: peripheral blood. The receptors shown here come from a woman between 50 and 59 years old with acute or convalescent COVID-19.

This CDR3 is CASSLKYSPTDTQYF. The CDR3 DNA reads as TGTGCCAGCAGCTTAAAATATTCCCCCACAGATACGCAGTATTTT. The chain joins TRBV7-3 to TRBJ2-3, with no clear D. This CDR3 has 15 amino acids. Trimming pared 1 base from V and 2 bases from J, leaving 10 bases between. The germline gives CDR1 SGHTA, CDR2 FQGTGA.

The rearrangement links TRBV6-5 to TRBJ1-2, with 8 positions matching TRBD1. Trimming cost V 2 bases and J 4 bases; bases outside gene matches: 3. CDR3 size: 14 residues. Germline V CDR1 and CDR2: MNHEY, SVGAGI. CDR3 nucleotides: TGTGCCAGCAGTTACGGACAGGGTTCCTATGGCTACACCTTC. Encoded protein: CASSYGQGSYGYTF.

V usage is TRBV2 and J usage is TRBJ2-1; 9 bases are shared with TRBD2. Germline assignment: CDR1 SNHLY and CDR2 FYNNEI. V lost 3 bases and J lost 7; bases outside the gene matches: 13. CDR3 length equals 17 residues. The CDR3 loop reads CASSEYQGLASRNEQFF. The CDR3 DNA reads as TGTGCCAGCAGTGAGTATCAGGGACTAGCTTCGAGAAATGAGCAGTTCTTC.

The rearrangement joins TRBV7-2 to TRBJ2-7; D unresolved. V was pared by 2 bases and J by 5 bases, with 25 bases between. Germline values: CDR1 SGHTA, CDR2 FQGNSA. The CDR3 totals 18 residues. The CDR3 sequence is CASSLPHTGGRIRNEQYF. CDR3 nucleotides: TGTGCCAGCAGCTTACCCCATACTGGCGGTCGTATTAGGAACGAGCAGTACTTC.

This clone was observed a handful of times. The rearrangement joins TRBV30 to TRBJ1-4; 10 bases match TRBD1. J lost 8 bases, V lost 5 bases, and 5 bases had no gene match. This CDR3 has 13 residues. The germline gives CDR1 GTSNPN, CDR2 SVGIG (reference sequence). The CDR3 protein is CAWRQGAGEKLFF. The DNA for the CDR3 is TGTGCCTGGCGACAGGGGGCGGGGGAAAAACTGTTTTTT.

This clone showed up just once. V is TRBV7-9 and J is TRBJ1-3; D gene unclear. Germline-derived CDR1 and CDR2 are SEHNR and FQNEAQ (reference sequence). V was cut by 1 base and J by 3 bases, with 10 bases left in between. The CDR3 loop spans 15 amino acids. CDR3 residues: CASSLVGQVGNTIYF. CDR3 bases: TGTGCCAGCAGCTTAGTAGGTCAGGTTGGAAACACCATATATTTT.

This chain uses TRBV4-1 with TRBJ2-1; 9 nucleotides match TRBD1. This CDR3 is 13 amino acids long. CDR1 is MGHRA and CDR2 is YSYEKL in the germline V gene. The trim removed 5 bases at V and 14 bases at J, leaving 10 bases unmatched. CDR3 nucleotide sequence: TGCGCCAGCAGCTTATACCCCGGGACAGGGAAGTTCTTC. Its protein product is CASSLYPGTGKFF.